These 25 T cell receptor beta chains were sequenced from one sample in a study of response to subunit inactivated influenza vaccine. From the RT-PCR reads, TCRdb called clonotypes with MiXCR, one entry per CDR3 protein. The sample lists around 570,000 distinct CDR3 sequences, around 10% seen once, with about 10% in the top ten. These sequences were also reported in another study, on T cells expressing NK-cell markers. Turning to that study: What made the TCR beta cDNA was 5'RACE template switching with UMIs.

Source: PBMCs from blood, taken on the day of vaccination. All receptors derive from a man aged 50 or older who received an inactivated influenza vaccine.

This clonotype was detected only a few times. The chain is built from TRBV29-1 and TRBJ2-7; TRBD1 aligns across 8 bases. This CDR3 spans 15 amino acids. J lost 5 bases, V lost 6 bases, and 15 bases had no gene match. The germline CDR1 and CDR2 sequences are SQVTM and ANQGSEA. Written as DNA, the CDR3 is TGCAGCGTACGACCCATGACAGGGGCTCTCCACGAGCAGTACTTC. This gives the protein CSVRPMTGALHEQYF.

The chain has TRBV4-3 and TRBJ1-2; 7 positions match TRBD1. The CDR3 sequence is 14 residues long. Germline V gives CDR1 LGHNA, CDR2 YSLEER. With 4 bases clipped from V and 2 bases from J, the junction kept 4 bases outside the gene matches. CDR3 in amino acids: CASSLGQFNYGYTF. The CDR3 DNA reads TGCGCCAGCAGCCTGGGACAGTTCAACTATGGCTACACCTTC.

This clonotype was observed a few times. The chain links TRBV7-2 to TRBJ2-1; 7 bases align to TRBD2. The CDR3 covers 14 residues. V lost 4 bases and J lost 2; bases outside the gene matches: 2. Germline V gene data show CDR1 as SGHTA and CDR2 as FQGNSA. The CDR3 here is CASSSAGAYNEQFF. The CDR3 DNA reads TGTGCCAGCAGCTCGGCGGGAGCCTACAATGAGCAGTTCTTC.

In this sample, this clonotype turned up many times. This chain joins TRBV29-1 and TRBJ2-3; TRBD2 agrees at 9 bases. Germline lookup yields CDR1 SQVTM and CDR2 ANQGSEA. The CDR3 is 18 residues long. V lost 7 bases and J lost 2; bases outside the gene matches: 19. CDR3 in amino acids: CSGSELAGKIGHTDTQYF. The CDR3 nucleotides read TGCAGCGGATCGGAGCTAGCGGGGAAAATCGGTCACACAGATACGCAGTATTTT.

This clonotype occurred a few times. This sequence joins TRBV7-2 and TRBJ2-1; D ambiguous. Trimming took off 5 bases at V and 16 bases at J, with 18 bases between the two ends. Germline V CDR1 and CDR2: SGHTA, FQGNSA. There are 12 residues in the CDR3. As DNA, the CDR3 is TGTGCCAGCAGCCTGGATATGGGCGATACATTCTTC. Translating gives CASSLDMGDTFF.

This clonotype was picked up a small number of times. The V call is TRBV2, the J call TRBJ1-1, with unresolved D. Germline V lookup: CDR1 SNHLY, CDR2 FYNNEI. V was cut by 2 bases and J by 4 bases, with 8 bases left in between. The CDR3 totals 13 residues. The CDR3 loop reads CASSELWSTEAFF. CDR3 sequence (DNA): TGTGCCAGCAGTGAATTGTGGAGCACTGAAGCTTTCTTT.

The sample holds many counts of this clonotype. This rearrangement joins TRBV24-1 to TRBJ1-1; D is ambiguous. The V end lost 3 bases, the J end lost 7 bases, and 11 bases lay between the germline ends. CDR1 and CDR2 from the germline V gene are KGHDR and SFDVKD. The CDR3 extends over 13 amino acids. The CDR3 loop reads CATSDSRAIEAFF. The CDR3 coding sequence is TGTGCCACCAGTGATAGTAGGGCGATTGAAGCTTTCTTT.

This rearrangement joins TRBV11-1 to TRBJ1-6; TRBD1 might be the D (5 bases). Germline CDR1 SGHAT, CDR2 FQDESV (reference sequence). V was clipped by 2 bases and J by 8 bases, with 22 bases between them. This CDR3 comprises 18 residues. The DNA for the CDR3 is TGTGCCAGCAGCTTAATATCCGGGGACCCCCGAGGGCATTCACCCCTCCACTTT. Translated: CASSLISGDPRGHSPLHF.

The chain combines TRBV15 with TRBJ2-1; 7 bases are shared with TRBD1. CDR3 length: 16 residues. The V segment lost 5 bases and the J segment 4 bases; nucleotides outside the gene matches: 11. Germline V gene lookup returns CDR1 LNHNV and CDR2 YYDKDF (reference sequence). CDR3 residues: CATSGSDRILYNEQFF. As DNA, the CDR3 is TGTGCCACCAGCGGGTCGGACAGGATACTTTACAATGAGCAGTTCTTC.

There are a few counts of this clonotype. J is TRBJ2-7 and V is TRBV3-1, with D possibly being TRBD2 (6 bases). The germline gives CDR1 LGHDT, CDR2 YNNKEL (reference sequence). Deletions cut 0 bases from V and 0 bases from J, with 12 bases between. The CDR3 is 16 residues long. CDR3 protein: CASSQEFSGPSYEQYF. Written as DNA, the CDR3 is TGTGCCAGCAGCCAAGAATTTAGCGGTCCCTCCTACGAGCAGTACTTC.

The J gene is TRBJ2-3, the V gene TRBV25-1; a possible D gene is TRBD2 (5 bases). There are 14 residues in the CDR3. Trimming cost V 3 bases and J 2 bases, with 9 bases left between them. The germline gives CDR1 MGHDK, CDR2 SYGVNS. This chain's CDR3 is CASSDTLATDTQYF. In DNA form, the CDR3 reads TGTGCCAGCAGTGACACCCTAGCCACAGATACGCAGTATTTT. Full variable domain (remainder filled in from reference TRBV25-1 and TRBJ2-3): EADIYQTPRYLVIGTGKKITLECSQTMGHDKMYWYQQDPGMELHLIHYSYGVNSTEKGDLSSESTVSRIRTEHFPLTLESARPSHTSQYLCASSDTLATDTQYFGPGTRLTVL.

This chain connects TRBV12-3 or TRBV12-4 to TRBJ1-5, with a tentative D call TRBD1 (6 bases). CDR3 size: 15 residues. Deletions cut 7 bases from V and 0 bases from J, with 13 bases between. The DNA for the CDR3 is TGTGCCAGCAAAAAAACAGGGAATAGCAATCAGCCCCAGCATTTT. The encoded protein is CASKKTGNSNQPQHF.

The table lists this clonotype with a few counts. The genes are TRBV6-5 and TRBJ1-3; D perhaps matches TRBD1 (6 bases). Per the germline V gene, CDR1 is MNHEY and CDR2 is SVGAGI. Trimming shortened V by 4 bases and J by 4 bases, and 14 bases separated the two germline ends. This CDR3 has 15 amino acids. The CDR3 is CASSSLGGTGNTIYF. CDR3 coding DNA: TGTGCCAGCAGTTCACTAGGTGGGACAGGAAACACCATATATTTT.

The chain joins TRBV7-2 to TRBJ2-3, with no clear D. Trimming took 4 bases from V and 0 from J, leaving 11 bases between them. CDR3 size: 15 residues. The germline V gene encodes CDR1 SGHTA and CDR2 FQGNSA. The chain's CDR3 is CASSYPERSTDTQYF. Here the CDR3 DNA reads TGTGCCAGCAGCTACCCGGAGCGAAGCACAGATACGCAGTATTTT.

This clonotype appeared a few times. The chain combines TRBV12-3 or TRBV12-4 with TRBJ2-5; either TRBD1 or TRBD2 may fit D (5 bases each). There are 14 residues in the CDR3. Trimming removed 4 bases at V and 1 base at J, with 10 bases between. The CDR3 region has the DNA TGTGCCAGCAGTTACCGGGACCTCCAAGAGACCCAGTACTTC. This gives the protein CASSYRDLQETQYF.

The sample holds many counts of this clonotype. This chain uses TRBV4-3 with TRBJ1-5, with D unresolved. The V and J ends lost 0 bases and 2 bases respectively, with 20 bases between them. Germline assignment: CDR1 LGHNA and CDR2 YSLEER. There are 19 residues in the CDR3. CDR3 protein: CASSQEVYQLWGGNQPQHF. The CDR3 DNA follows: TGCGCCAGCAGCCAAGAGGTCTATCAGCTTTGGGGAGGCAATCAGCCCCAGCATTTT.

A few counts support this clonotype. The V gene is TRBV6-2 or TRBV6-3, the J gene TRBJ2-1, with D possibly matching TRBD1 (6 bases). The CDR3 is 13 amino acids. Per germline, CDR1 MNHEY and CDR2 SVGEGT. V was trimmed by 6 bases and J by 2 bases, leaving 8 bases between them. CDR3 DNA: TGTGCCAGCAGCGACAGGACCTACAATGAGCAGTTCTTC. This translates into CASSDRTYNEQFF.

Here the CDR3 DNA reads TGTGCCACCACCCCCGGGGGATGGACAGATACGCAGTATTTT. Protein sequence: CATTPGGWTDTQYF. This chain connects TRBV24-1 to TRBJ2-3, with D perhaps matching TRBD2 (6 bases). The V end lost 8 bases, the J end lost 3 bases, and 14 bases lay between the germline ends. Germline values: CDR1 KGHDR, CDR2 SFDVKD. CDR3 size: 14 residues.

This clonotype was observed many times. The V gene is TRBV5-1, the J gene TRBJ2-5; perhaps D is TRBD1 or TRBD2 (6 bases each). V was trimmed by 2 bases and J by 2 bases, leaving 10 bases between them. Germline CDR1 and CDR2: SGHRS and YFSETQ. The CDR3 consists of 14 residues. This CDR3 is CASSLRGGQETQYF. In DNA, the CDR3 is TGCGCCAGCAGCTTACGAGGGGGGCAAGAGACCCAGTACTTC.

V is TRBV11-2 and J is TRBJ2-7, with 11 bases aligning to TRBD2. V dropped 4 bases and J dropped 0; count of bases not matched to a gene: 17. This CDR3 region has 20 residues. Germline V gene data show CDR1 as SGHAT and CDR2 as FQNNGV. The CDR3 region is CASSSRGWLAGGRSSYEQYF. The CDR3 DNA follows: TGTGCCAGCAGCTCCCGAGGGTGGCTAGCGGGGGGCCGTAGCTCCTACGAGCAGTACTTC.

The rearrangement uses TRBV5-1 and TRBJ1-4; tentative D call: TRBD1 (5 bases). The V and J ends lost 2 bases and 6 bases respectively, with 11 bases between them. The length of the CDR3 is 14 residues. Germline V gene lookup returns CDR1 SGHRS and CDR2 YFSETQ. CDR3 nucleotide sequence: TGCGCCAGCAGCTTCCAGGGAGACTATGAAAAACTGTTTTTT. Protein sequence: CASSFQGDYEKLFF.

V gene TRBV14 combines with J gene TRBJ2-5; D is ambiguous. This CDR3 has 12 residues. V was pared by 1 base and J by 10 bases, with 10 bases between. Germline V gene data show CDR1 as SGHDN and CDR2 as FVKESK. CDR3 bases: TGTGCCAGCAGCCAAGTCACGCGACTCCAGTACTTC. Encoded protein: CASSQVTRLQYF.

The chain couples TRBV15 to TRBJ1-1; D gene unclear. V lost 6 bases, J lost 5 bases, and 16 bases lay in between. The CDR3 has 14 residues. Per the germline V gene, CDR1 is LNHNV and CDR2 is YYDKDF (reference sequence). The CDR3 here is CATSPPGRGTEAFF. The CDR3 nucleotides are TGTGCCACCAGTCCCCCCGGTCGGGGTACTGAAGCTTTCTTT. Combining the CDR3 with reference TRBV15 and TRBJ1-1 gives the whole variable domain DAMVIQNPRYQVTQFGKPVTLSCSQTLNHNVMYWYQQKSSQAPKLLFHYYDKDFNNEADTPDNFQSRRPNTSFCFLDIRSPGLGDTAMYLCATSPPGRGTEAFFGQGTRLTVV.

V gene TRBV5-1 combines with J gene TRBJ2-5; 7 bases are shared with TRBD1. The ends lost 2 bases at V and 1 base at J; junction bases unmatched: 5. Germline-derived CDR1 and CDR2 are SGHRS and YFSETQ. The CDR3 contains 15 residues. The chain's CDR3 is CASSLSGQAQETQYF. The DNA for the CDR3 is TGCGCCAGCAGCTTATCCGGACAGGCCCAAGAGACCCAGTACTTC.

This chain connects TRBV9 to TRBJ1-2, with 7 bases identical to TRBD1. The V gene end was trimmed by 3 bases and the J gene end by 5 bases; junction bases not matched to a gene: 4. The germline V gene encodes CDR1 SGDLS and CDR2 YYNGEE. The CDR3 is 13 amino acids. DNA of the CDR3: TGTGCCAGCAGCGGGGAACAGGGGTATGGCTACACCTTC. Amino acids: CASSGEQGYGYTF.